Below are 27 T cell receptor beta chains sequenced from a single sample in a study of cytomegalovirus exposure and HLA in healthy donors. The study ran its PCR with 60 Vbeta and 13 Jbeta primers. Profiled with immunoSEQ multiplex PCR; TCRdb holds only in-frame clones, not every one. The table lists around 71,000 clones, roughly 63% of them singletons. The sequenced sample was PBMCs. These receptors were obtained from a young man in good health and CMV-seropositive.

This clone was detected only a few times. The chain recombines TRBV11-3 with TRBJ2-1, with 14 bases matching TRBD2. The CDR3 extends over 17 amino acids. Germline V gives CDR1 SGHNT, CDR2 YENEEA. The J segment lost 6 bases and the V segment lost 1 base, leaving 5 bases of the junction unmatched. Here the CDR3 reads CASSLGLAGGPRNEQFF. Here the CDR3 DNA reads TGTGCCAGCAGCTTAGGACTAGCGGGGGGGCCACGCAATGAGCAGTTCTTC.

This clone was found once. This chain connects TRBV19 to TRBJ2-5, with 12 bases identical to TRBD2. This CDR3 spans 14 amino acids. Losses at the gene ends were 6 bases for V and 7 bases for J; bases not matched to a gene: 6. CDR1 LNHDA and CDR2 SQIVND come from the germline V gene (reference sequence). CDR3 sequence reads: CASRLAGGSGTQYF. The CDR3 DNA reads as TGTGCCAGTAGGCTAGCGGGAGGGTCGGGGACCCAGTACTTC.

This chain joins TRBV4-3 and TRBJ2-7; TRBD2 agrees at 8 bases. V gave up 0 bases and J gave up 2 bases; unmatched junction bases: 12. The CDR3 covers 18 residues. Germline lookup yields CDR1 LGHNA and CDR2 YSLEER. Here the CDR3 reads CASSQEPSGSSNTYEQYF. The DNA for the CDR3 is TGCGCCAGCAGCCAAGAACCCAGCGGGAGCTCCAACACCTACGAGCAGTACTTC.

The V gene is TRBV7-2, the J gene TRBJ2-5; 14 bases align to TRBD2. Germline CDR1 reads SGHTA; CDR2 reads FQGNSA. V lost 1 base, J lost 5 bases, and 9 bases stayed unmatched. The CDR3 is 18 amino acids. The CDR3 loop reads CASSLGFRLAGGGETQYF. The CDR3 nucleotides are TGTGCCAGCAGCTTAGGATTCCGACTAGCGGGAGGGGGGGAGACCCAGTACTTC.

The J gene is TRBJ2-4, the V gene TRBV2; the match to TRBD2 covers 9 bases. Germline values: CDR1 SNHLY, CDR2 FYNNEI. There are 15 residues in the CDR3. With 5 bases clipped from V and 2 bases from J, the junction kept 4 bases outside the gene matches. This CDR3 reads CASSSLAGSKNIQYF. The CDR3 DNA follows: TGTGCCAGCAGTTCTCTAGCGGGGTCCAAAAACATTCAGTACTTC. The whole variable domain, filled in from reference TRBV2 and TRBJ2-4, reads EPEVTQTPSHQVTQMGQEVILRCVPISNHLYFYWYRQILGQKVEFLVSFYNNEISEKSEIFDDQFSVERPDGSNFTLKIRSTKLEDSAMYFCASSSLAGSKNIQYFGAGTRLSVL.

For the CDR3, the DNA is TGTGCCAGCAGCCTCACTAGCGGAGCCTACGAGCAGTACTTC. Its translation: CASSLTSGAYEQYF. The J gene is TRBJ2-7, the V gene TRBV16, with TRBD2 matching 8 bases. V shed 4 bases and J 2 bases; nucleotides not matched to a gene: 4. Germline assignment: CDR1 KGHSY and CDR2 FQNENV. The CDR3 runs to 14 residues.

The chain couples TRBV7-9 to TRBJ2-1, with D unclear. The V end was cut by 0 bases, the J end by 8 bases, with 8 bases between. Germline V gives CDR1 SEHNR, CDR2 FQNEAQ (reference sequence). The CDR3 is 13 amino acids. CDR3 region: CASSLAGNDEQFF. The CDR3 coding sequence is TGTGCCAGCAGCTTAGCGGGCAACGATGAGCAGTTCTTC.

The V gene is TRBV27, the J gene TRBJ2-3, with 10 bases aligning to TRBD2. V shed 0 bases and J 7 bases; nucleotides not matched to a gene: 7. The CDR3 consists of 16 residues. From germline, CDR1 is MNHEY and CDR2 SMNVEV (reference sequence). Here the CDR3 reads CASSLSGSGRINTQYF. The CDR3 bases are TGTGCCAGCAGTTTATCAGGTAGCGGGAGGATAAATACGCAGTATTTT.

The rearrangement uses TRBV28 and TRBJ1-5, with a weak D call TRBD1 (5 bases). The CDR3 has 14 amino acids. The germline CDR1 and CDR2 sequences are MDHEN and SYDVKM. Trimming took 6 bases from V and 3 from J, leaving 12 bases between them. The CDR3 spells CASSTDSHNQPQHF. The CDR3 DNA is TGTGCCAGCAGCACCGACAGCCACAATCAGCCCCAGCATTTT.

The CDR3 loop reads CASSGTSYHTDTQYF. The CDR3 region has the DNA TGTGCCAGCAGCGGGACTAGCTATCACACAGATACGCAGTATTTT. V gene TRBV9 combines with J gene TRBJ2-3; 8 nucleotides line up with TRBD2. CDR1 and CDR2 (germline): SGDLS, YYNGEE. There are 15 residues in the CDR3. V dropped 3 bases and J dropped 2; count of bases not matched to a gene: 5.

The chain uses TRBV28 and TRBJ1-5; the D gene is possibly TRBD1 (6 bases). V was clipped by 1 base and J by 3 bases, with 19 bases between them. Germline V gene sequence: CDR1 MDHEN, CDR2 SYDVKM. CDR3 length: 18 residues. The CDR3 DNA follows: TGTGCCAGCAGTTTATCCCAGGGGTACCGGTCATTCAATCAGCCCCAGCATTTT. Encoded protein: CASSLSQGYRSFNQPQHF.

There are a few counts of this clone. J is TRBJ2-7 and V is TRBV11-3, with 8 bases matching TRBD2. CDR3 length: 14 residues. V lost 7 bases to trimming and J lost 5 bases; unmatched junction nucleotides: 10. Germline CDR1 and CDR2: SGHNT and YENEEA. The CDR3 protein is CASNPGGAEDEQYF. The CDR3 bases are TGTGCCAGCAACCCCGGGGGGGCTGAGGACGAGCAGTACTTC.

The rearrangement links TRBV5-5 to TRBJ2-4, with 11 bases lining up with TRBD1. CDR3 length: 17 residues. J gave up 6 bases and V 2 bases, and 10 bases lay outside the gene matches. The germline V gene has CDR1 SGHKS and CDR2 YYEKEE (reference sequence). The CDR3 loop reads CASSLFNRTGGLNIQYF. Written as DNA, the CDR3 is TGTGCCAGCAGCTTATTTAATCGGACAGGGGGCCTAAACATTCAGTACTTC.

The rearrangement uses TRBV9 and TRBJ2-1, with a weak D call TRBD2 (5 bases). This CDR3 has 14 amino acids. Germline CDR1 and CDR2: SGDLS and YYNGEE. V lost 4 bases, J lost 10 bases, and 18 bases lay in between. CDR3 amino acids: CASSPRTDGGEQFF. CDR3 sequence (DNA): TGTGCCAGCAGCCCAAGGACCGACGGCGGGGAGCAGTTCTTC.

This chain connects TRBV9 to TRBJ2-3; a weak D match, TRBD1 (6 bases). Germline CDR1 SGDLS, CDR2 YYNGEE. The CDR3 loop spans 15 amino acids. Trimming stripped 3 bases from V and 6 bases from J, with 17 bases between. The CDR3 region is CASSAYRDGRDTQYF. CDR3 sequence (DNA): TGTGCCAGCAGCGCCTACAGGGACGGGCGTGATACGCAGTATTTT.

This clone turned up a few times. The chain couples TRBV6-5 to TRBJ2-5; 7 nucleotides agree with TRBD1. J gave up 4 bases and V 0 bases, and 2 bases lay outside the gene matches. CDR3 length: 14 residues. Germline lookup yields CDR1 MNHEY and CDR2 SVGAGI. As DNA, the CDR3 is TGTGCCAGCAGTTACTCGGGACAGCCAGAGACCCAGTACTTC. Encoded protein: CASSYSGQPETQYF.

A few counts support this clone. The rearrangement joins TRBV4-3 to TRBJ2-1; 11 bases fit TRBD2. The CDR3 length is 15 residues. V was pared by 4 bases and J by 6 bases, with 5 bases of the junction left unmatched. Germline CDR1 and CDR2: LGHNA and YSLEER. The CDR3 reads CASSPTSGSTNEQFF. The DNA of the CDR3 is TGCGCCAGCAGCCCTACTAGCGGGAGTACCAATGAGCAGTTCTTC.

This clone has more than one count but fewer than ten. Here the CDR3 reads CASSLVRGKETQYF. CDR3 nucleotide sequence: TGTGCCAGCAGCTTAGTCCGGGGGAAAGAGACCCAGTACTTC. The chain uses TRBV7-2 and TRBJ2-5; D might be TRBD2 (6 bases). CDR3 size: 14 residues. Germline V gene sequence: CDR1 SGHTA, CDR2 FQGNSA. V was clipped by 1 base and J by 3 bases, with 9 bases between them. The variable domain in full, with the rest retrieved from reference TRBV7-2 and TRBJ2-5, is GAGVSQSPSNKVTEKGKDVELRCDPISGHTALYWYRQSLGQGLEFLIYFQGNSAPDKSGLPSDRFSAERTGGSVSTLTIQRTQQEDSAVYLCASSLVRGKETQYFGPGTRLLVL.

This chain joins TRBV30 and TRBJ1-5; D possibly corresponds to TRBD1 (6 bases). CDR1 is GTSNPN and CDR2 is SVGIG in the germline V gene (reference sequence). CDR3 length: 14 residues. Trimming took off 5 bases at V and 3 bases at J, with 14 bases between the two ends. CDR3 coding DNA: TGTGCCTGGGCTGATACAGGGCCCAATCAGCCCCAGCATTTT. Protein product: CAWADTGPNQPQHF. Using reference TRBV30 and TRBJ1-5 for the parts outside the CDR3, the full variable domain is SQTIHQWPATLVQPVGSPLSLECTVEGTSNPNLYWYRQAAGRGLQLLFYSVGIGQISSEVPQNLSASRPQDRQFILSSKKLLLSDSGFYLCAWADTGPNQPQHFGDGTRLSIL.

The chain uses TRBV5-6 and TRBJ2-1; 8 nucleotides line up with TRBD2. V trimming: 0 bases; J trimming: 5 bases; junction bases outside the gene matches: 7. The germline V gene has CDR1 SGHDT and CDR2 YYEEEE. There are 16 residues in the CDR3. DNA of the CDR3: TGTGCCAGCAGCTTGGCTGTCGCCGGGGGGGACAATGAGCAGTTCTTC. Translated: CASSLAVAGGDNEQFF. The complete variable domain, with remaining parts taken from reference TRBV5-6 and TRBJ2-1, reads DAGVTQSPTHLIKTRGQQVTLRCSPKSGHDTVSWYQQALGQGPQFIFQYYEEEERQRGNFPDRFSGHQFPNYSSELNVNALLLGDSALYLCASSLAVAGGDNEQFFGPGTRLTVL.

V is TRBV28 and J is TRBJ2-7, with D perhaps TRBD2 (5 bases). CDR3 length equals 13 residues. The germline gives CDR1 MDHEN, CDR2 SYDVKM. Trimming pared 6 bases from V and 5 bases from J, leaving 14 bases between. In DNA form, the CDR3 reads TGTGCCAGCAGCTCAACGGGGAGCCACGAGCAGTACTTC. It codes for CASSSTGSHEQYF.

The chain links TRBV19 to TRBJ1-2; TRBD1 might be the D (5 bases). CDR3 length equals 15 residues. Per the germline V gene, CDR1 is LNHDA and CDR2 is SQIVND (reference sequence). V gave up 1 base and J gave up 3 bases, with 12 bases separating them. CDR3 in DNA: TGTGCCAGTAGTATAGGATCCAGGGATTACTATGGCTACACCTTC. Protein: CASSIGSRDYYGYTF.

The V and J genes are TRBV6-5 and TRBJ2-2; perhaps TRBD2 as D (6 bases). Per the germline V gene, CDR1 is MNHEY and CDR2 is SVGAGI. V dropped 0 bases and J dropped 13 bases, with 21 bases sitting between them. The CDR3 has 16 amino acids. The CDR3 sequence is CASSYSTWGESAGLFF. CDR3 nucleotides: TGTGCCAGCAGTTACTCGACTTGGGGGGAGTCAGCTGGGCTGTTTTTT.

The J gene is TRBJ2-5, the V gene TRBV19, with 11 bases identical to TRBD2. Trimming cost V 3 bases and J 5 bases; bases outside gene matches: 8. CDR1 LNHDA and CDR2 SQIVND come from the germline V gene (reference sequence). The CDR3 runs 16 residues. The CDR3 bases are TGTGCCAGTAGTATGGCGACTAGCGGGGTTTCCGAGACCCAGTACTTC. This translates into CASSMATSGVSETQYF.

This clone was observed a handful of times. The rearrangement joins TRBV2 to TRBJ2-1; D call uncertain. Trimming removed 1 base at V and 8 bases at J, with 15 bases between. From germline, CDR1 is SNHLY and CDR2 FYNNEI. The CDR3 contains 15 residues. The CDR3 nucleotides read TGTGCCAGCAGTGAAGGGGTTAGCCCCTGGGATGAGCAGTTCTTC. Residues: CASSEGVSPWDEQFF.

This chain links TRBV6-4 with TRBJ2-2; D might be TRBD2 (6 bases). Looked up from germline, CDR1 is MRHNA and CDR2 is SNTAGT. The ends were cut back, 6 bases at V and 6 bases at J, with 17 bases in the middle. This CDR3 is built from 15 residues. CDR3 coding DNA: TGTGCCAGCAGCCTACTACCGGGACTTGCCGGGGAGCTGTTTTTT. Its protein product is CASSLLPGLAGELFF.

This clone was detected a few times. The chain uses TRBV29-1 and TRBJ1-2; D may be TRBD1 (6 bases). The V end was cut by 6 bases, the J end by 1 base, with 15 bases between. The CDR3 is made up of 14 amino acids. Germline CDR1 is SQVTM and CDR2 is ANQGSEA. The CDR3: CSVGGPSLNYGYTF. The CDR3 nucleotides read TGCAGCGTGGGGGGGCCTTCCCTTAACTATGGCTACACCTTC. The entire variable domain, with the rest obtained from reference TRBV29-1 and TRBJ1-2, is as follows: SAVISQKPSRDICQRGTSLTIQCQVDSQVTMMFWYRQQPGQSLTLIATANQGSEATYESGFVIDKFPISRPNLTFSTLTVSNMSPEDSSIYLCSVGGPSLNYGYTFGSGTRLTVV.